A single sample gave rise to the 9 T cell receptor beta chains below, sequenced in a study of identical twins. Using its own MiXCR run on the 5' RACE reads, TCRdb lists one record per CDR3 protein. The sample holds 300,000 to 350,000 distinct CDR3 sequences, 9% to 15% seen once. The same data also contributed to another study, on yellow fever vaccine responses in identical twins.

Sequenced input: CD8+ T cells sorted from blood. Receptors were obtained from a woman between 18 and 29 years old in good health.

This clonotype was observed a handful of times. V is TRBV12-3 or TRBV12-4 and J is TRBJ1-2, with 7 bases that match TRBD1. V lost 4 bases, J lost 6 bases, and 11 bases stayed unmatched. The CDR3 length is 15 residues. The CDR3, as DNA: TGTGCCAGCAGTTGGCTGCGACAGGGAACGGATGGCTACACCTTC. Amino acids: CASSWLRQGTDGYTF.

V is TRBV12-3 or TRBV12-4 and J is TRBJ2-2; 9 nucleotides align to TRBD1. V was pared by 2 bases and J by 8 bases, with 9 bases of the junction left unmatched. The CDR3 has 16 amino acids. The DNA of the CDR3 is TGTGCCAGCAGTTTAAACCCGGGACAGGGAATAGGGGAGCTGTTTTTT. Protein product: CASSLNPGQGIGELFF.

Many counts were recorded for this clonotype. The chain joins TRBV7-6 to TRBJ2-3; TRBD2 matches 7 bases. With V trimmed by 5 bases and J by 3 bases, 5 bases remained unmatched. The length of the CDR3 is 14 residues. From germline, CDR1 is SGHVS and CDR2 FNYEAQ. CDR3 sequence reads: CASSPGRGTDTQYF. In DNA form, the CDR3 reads TGTGCCAGCAGCCCGGGGAGGGGTACAGATACGCAGTATTTT. Together with reference TRBV7-6 and TRBJ2-3, the CDR3 gives the full variable domain: GAGVSQSPRYKVTKRGQDVALRCDPISGHVSLYWYRQALGQGPEFLTYFNYEAQQDKSGLPNDRFSAERPEGSISTLTIQRTEQRDSAMYRCASSPGRGTDTQYFGPGTRLTVL.

The rearrangement links TRBV6-1 to TRBJ2-5; 9 nucleotides line up with TRBD2. V dropped 4 bases and J dropped 1; count of bases not matched to a gene: 10. Germline CDR1 and CDR2: MNHNS and SASEGT. The CDR3 covers 17 residues. The CDR3 DNA sequence: TGTGCCAGCAGTGTCCCGGGACTAGCAGGTTTCCAAGAGACCCAGTACTTC. Translation gives CASSVPGLAGFQETQYF.

This chain links TRBV27 with TRBJ2-2; D might be TRBD2 (5 bases). Germline loops: CDR1 MNHEY, CDR2 SMNVEV (reference sequence). The length of the CDR3 is 13 residues. The V end lost 5 bases, the J end lost 6 bases, and 10 bases lay between the germline ends. CDR3 protein: CASSTLGAGELFF. CDR3 nucleotides: TGTGCCAGCAGTACCCTGGGAGCCGGGGAGCTGTTTTTT.

This sequence joins TRBV9 and TRBJ2-7; D gene unclear. V lost 0 bases, J lost 2 bases, and 15 bases lay in between. CDR1 and CDR2 from the germline V gene are SGDLS and YYNGEE. The CDR3 contains 16 residues. The CDR3 DNA sequence: TGTGCCAGCAGCGTAGAAGGTAGCCGAATCCCCTACGAGCAGTACTTC. This codes for CASSVEGSRIPYEQYF.

This chain connects TRBV4-2 to TRBJ2-2; TRBD2 matches 8 bases. CDR1 and CDR2 from the germline V gene are LGHNA and YNFKEQ. The J segment lost 4 bases and the V segment lost 4 bases, leaving 11 bases of the junction unmatched. This CDR3 region has 17 residues. CDR3: CASSPEWLAGLTGELFF. The CDR3, as DNA: TGTGCCAGCAGCCCTGAGTGGCTAGCGGGCCTCACCGGGGAGCTGTTTTTT.

The chain uses TRBV7-9 and TRBJ1-1; D uncertain. The CDR3 spans 12 residues. Germline V gene sequence: CDR1 SEHNR, CDR2 FQNEAQ (reference sequence). V was shortened by 5 bases and J by 4 bases, with 8 bases between the two germline ends. CDR3 in DNA: TGTGCCAGCAGCCCCACTAGCACTGAAGCTTTCTTT. Protein product: CASSPTSTEAFF.

This clonotype was observed a handful of times. This chain links TRBV6-1 with TRBJ2-1, with D tentatively TRBD2 (6 bases). Germline-derived CDR1 and CDR2 are MNHNS and SASEGT. V was pared by 6 bases and J by 8 bases, with 17 bases between. The CDR3 has 14 residues. Written as DNA, the CDR3 is TGTGCCAGCAGCCCTACGGGGGTGGGGGATGAGCAGTTCTTC. The encoded protein is CASSPTGVGDEQFF.